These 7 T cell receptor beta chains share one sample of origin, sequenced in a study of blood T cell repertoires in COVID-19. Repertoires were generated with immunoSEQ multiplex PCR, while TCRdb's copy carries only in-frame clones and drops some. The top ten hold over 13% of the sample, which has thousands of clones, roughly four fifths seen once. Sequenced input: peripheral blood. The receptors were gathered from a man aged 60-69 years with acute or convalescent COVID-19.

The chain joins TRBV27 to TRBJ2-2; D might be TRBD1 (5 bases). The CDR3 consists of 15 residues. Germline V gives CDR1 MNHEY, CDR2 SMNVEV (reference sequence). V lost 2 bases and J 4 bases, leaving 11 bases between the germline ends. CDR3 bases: TGTGCCAGCAGTTTACAGGGCGATGGCACCGGGGAGCTGTTTTTT. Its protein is CASSLQGDGTGELFF.

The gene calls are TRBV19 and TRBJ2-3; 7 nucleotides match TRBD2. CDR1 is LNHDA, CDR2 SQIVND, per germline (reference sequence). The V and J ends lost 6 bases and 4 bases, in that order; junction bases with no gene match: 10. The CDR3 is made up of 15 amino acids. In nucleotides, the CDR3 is TGTGCCAGTAGGACCACAGCGGGGCTAGCAGATACGCAGTATTTT. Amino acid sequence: CASRTTAGLADTQYF.

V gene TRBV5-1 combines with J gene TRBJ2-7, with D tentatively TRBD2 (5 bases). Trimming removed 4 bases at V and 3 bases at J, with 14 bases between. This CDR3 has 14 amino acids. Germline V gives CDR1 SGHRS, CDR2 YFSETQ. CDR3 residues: CASSTGPEGYEQYF. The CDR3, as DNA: TGCGCCAGCAGCACGGGCCCCGAGGGCTACGAGCAGTACTTC.

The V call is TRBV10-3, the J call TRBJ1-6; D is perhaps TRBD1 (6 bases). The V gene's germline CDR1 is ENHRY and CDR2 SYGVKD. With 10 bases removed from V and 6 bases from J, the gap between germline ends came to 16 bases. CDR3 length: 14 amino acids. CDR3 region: CATLSGGINSPLHF. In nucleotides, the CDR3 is TGTGCCACACTTTCGGGGGGCATTAATTCACCCCTCCACTTT.

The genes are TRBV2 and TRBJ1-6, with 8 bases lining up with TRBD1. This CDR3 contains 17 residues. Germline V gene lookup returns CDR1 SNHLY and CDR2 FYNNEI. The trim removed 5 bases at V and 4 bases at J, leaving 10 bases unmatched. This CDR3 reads CASSPIGTGDYNSPLHF. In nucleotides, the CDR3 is TGTGCCAGCAGTCCTATCGGGACAGGTGATTATAATTCACCCCTCCACTTT. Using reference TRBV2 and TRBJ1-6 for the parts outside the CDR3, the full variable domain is EPEVTQTPSHQVTQMGQEVILRCVPISNHLYFYWYRQILGQKVEFLVSFYNNEISEKSEIFDDQFSVERPDGSNFTLKIRSTKLEDSAMYFCASSPIGTGDYNSPLHFGNGTRLTVT.

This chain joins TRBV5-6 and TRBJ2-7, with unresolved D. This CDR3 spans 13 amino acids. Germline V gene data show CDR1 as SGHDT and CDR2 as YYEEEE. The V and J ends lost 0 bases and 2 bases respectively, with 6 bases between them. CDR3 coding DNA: TGTGCCAGCAGCTTGGACATTCCCTACGAGCAGTACTTC. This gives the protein CASSLDIPYEQYF.

The CDR3 spells CASSQGLRQGAGYTF. The CDR3 region has the DNA TGTGCCAGCAGCCAAGGGTTACGGCAGGGGGCTGGCTACACCTTC. The rearrangement links TRBV3-1 (or the pseudogene TRBV3-2) to TRBJ1-2; 8 bases match TRBD1. The CDR3 spans 15 residues. V trimming: 1 base; J trimming: 7 bases; junction bases outside the gene matches: 8. Germline assignment: CDR1 LGHDT and CDR2 YNNKEL (reference sequence).